The 21 T cell receptor beta chains below were found in one sample sequenced in a study of monozygotic twins with inflammatory bowel disease. TCRdb reprocessed the 5' RACE reads and keeps a single row for each CDR3 protein, giving no DNA. This repertoire includes about 160,000 distinct CDR3 sequences. Material: blood. The receptors derive from a human donor with ulcerative colitis or Crohn's disease, or a healthy co-twin of an affected twin (not recorded which).

The chain joins TRBV5-1 to TRBJ2-1. In germline, CDR1 is SGHRS, CDR2 YFSETQ. The CDR3 has 15 residues. The CDR3 spells CASGYGGSSYNEQFF.

V is TRBV18 and J is TRBJ2-2; TCRdb names TRBD1, which stays unverified in the absence of DNA. The germline V gene has CDR1 KGHSH and CDR2 LQKENI. This CDR3 region has 16 residues. The CDR3 is CASSTGPQENTGELFF.

The rearrangement uses TRBV9 and TRBJ1-6; the D gene TCRdb calls, TRBD1, cannot be checked with no DNA. This CDR3 is built from 13 residues. Per the germline V gene, CDR1 is SGDLS and CDR2 is YYNGEE. The CDR3 here is CASSVKGDSPLHF.

This sequence joins TRBV10-3 and TRBJ1-1; TCRdb designates TRBD1, a call that cannot be tested without DNA. Germline V lookup: CDR1 ENHRY, CDR2 SYGVKD. CDR3 size: 20 residues. CDR3 residues: CAISESKGRQQAGRSTEAFF.

The rearrangement links TRBV12-3 or TRBV12-4 to TRBJ1-2; the TCRdb D gene call, TRBD1, has no DNA to confirm it. The CDR3 loop spans 13 amino acids. The chain's CDR3 is CASSLTGVGGYTF.

This rearrangement joins TRBV7-6 to TRBJ1-5. CDR3 length equals 13 residues. The germline V gene has CDR1 SGHVS and CDR2 FNYEAQ. CDR3 in amino acids: CASSPDSNQPQHF.

The rearrangement joins TRBV7-3 to TRBJ2-5; the TCRdb D gene call, TRBD1, has no DNA to confirm it. The germline V gene encodes CDR1 SGHTA and CDR2 FQGTGA. The CDR3 runs to 13 residues. The CDR3 protein is CASSLRDRGTQYF.

This chain connects TRBV6-1 to TRBJ1-1; TCRdb gives TRBD1 as the D gene, but with no DNA this cannot be confirmed. Germline CDR1 MNHNS, CDR2 SASEGT. CDR3 length: 15 amino acids. CDR3 sequence reads: CASSRRRGPNTEAFF.

This chain joins TRBV19 and TRBJ2-1; there is no DNA to check the TCRdb D call of TRBD2. This CDR3 is 15 amino acids long. Germline CDR1 is LNHDA and CDR2 is SQIVND (reference sequence). The CDR3 here is CASSWTSGRVDEQFF.

The chain combines TRBV4-1 with TRBJ2-5; TCRdb proposes TRBD2, but this gene call is untestable without DNA. The germline CDR1 and CDR2 sequences are MGHRA and YSYEKL. This CDR3 spans 13 amino acids. This CDR3 reads CASSQIQRETQYF.

V usage is TRBV7-2 and J usage is TRBJ2-1. CDR1 SGHTA and CDR2 FQGNSA come from the germline V gene. This CDR3 has 15 residues. The CDR3: CASSLGSVFYNEQFF.

The chain recombines TRBV3-1 with TRBJ1-5; the TCRdb call, TRBD1, lacks DNA for checking. The CDR3 totals 16 residues. Germline V gene data show CDR1 as LGHDT and CDR2 as YNNKEL (reference sequence). CDR3 region: CASSQDRTPGTWPQHF.

The CDR3 loop is CASSHRGPNEQYF. The chain employs TRBV14 and TRBJ2-7; TCRdb picks TRBD1, but there is no DNA to check that call. This CDR3 spans 13 amino acids. CDR1 is SGHDN, CDR2 FVKESK, per germline.

The chain joins TRBV12-2 to TRBJ2-2. TRBV12-2 is shown as a pseudogene. The CDR3 extends over 17 amino acids. CDR3 sequence: CASLHPAGIPNTGELFF.

CDR3: CASSLSTSGTDTQYF. The J gene is TRBJ2-3, the V gene TRBV7-6; TCRdb names TRBD2, which stays unverified in the absence of DNA. This CDR3 comprises 15 residues. Per the germline V gene, CDR1 is SGHVS and CDR2 is FNYEAQ.

This sequence joins TRBV6-5 and TRBJ1-2. The CDR3 covers 15 residues. Germline V gives CDR1 MNHEY, CDR2 SVGAGI. The CDR3 is CASSYEGSGIYGYTF.

The chain joins TRBV5-1 to TRBJ2-7. Looked up from germline, CDR1 is SGHRS and CDR2 is YFSETQ. The CDR3 runs 14 residues. CDR3 sequence: CASSLVTSTYEQYF.

V gene TRBV5-1 combines with J gene TRBJ2-1; TCRdb returns TRBD2, unconfirmable since there is no DNA. CDR1 and CDR2 from the germline V gene are SGHRS and YFSETQ. The CDR3 is 16 residues long. The CDR3 spells CASSEPGTAHRDEQFF.

The chain joins TRBV27 to TRBJ2-1; the TCRdb D gene call, TRBD2, has no DNA to confirm it. This CDR3 has 17 amino acids. CDR1 MNHEY and CDR2 SMNVEV come from the germline V gene (reference sequence). The CDR3: CASSLTEQVLFYNEQFF.

The chain has TRBV6-5 and TRBJ1-2. CDR3 length: 13 residues. CDR1 and CDR2 from the germline V gene are MNHEY and SVGAGI. This CDR3 is CASSYEGIGGYTF.

The chain employs TRBV5-1 and TRBJ2-7; TCRdb outputs TRBD1, but without DNA this stays unchecked. Germline lookup yields CDR1 SGHRS and CDR2 YFSETQ. This CDR3 is 15 amino acids long. This CDR3 is CASSHVGDRVDEQYF.